A selection of T cell receptor beta chains follows, all from one sample in a study of T cells in Graves' hyperthyroidism and ophthalmopathy. TCRdb reprocessed the multiplex PCR reads via MiXCR and lists one record per CDR3 protein. The sample has hundreds of thousands of distinct CDR3 sequences, 22% seen once. The sequencing sample was made of blood. These receptors were collected from a woman in her seventies with Graves' ophthalmopathy. Each CDR3 is given with its conserved first and last residue. D genes are given only for firm matches. Not every row has a clone size; where given, it reads once, few, many or a size class.

j_call: TRBJ2-3
cdr3_length: 14
clone_size: few
d_call: .
v_call: TRBV6-2/TRBV6-3
cdr3_aa: CASTINSVTDTQYF
cdr3_nt: TGTGCCAGCACCATAAACTCGGTCACAGATACGCAGTATTTT

j_call: TRBJ2-5
cdr3_length: 13
clone_size: few
d_call: .
v_call: TRBV24-1
cdr3_aa: CATSEWQGETQYF
cdr3_nt: TGTGCCACCAGTGAGTGGCAGGGGGAGACCCAGTACTTC

j_call: TRBJ2-5
cdr3_length: 15
clone_size: .
d_call: TRBD1
v_call: TRBV19
cdr3_aa: CASSIAGTGEETQYF
cdr3_nt: TGTGCCAGTAGTATAGCAGGGACAGGGGAAGAGACCCAGTACTTC

j_call: TRBJ1-2
cdr3_length: 15
clone_size: .
d_call: .
v_call: TRBV20-1
cdr3_aa: CSARDHGTPNYGYTF
cdr3_nt: TGCAGTGCTAGAGATCACGGGACGCCTAACTATGGCTACACCTTC

j_call: TRBJ1-2
cdr3_length: 13
clone_size: few
d_call: .
v_call: TRBV6-6
cdr3_aa: CASSYTSAGGYTF
cdr3_nt: TGTGCCAGCAGTTACACTTCGGCGGGGGGCTACACCTTC

j_call: TRBJ2-7
cdr3_length: 15
clone_size: many
d_call: .
v_call: TRBV6-2/TRBV6-3
cdr3_aa: CASTSAGREVYEQYF
cdr3_nt: TGTGCCAGCACGTCCGCGGGGCGAGAGGTATACGAGCAGTACTTC

j_call: TRBJ2-7
cdr3_length: 14
clone_size: many
d_call: .
v_call: TRBV27
cdr3_aa: CASSLYWSSYEQYF
cdr3_nt: TGTGCCAGCAGTTTATATTGGAGTTCCTACGAGCAGTACTTC

j_call: TRBJ2-2
cdr3_length: 15
clone_size: .
d_call: TRBD2
v_call: TRBV10-3
cdr3_aa: CAISGSGANTGELFF
cdr3_nt: TGTGCCATCAGCGGTAGCGGGGCGAACACCGGGGAGCTGTTTTTT

j_call: TRBJ1-5
cdr3_length: 16
clone_size: .
d_call: .
v_call: TRBV15
cdr3_aa: CATSRDSQFSNQPQHF
cdr3_nt: TGTGCCACCAGCAGAGATAGCCAGTTTAGCAATCAGCCCCAGCATTTT

j_call: TRBJ2-1
cdr3_length: 13
clone_size: many
d_call: .
v_call: TRBV12-3/TRBV12-4
cdr3_aa: CASDDGASDEQFF
cdr3_nt: TGTGCCAGTGACGATGGGGCATCGGATGAGCAGTTCTTC

j_call: TRBJ1-1
cdr3_length: 15
clone_size: .
d_call: .
v_call: TRBV5-1
cdr3_aa: CASSLAGTINTEAFF
cdr3_nt: TGCGCCAGCAGCTTGGCCGGGACAATTAACACTGAAGCTTTCTTT

j_call: TRBJ2-7
cdr3_length: 13
clone_size: .
d_call: .
v_call: TRBV10-3
cdr3_aa: CAIRPLTAYEQYF
cdr3_nt: TGTGCCATCAGACCTTTGACAGCATACGAGCAGTACTTC

j_call: TRBJ2-7
cdr3_length: 16
clone_size: few
d_call: .
v_call: TRBV5-5
cdr3_aa: CASSPPRTVGSYEQYF
cdr3_nt: TGTGCCAGCAGCCCGCCACGGACAGTTGGATCCTACGAGCAGTACTTC

j_call: TRBJ2-2
cdr3_length: 17
clone_size: few
d_call: TRBD2
v_call: TRBV6-5
cdr3_aa: CASSYLGGRGPVGELFF
cdr3_nt: TGTGCCAGCAGTTACTTGGGAGGGAGGGGACCAGTCGGGGAGCTGTTTTTT

j_call: TRBJ2-5
cdr3_length: 15
clone_size: many
d_call: TRBD1
v_call: TRBV28
cdr3_aa: CASSEQGAWGETQYF
cdr3_nt: TGTGCCAGCAGCGAACAGGGGGCTTGGGGAGAGACCCAGTACTTC

j_call: TRBJ2-7
cdr3_length: 14
clone_size: few
d_call: .
v_call: TRBV27
cdr3_aa: CASSLLGDPREQYF
cdr3_nt: TGTGCCAGCAGTTTACTGGGGGACCCTCGGGAGCAGTACTTC

j_call: TRBJ2-7
cdr3_length: 15
clone_size: .
d_call: .
v_call: TRBV12-5
cdr3_aa: CASGLGPLGSYEQYF
cdr3_nt: TGTGCTAGTGGTTTGGGACCCTTGGGATCCTACGAGCAGTACTTC

j_call: TRBJ2-2
cdr3_length: 21
clone_size: few
d_call: TRBD2
v_call: TRBV19
cdr3_aa: CASSKRGGGLAGGSNTGELFF
cdr3_nt: TGTGCCAGTAGTAAGCGGGGGGGGGGACTAGCGGGAGGCTCGAACACCGGGGAGCTGTTTTTT

j_call: TRBJ2-7
cdr3_length: 20
clone_size: .
d_call: TRBD2
v_call: TRBV20-1
cdr3_aa: CSARDPWGHGTSGSGNEQYF
cdr3_nt: TGCAGTGCTAGAGATCCTTGGGGCCACGGGACTAGCGGGAGTGGGAACGAGCAGTACTTC

j_call: TRBJ1-5
cdr3_length: 13
clone_size: many
d_call: .
v_call: TRBV5-1
cdr3_aa: CASSSGPDQPQHF
cdr3_nt: TGCGCCAGCAGCTCCGGACCTGATCAGCCCCAGCATTTT

j_call: TRBJ1-2
cdr3_length: 15
clone_size: many
d_call: .
v_call: TRBV28
cdr3_aa: CASSLVDVQSYGYTF
cdr3_nt: TGTGCCAGCAGTTTAGTCGATGTCCAGTCCTATGGCTACACCTTC

j_call: TRBJ2-7
cdr3_length: 12
clone_size: .
d_call: .
v_call: TRBV6-1
cdr3_aa: CASNVPPHEQYF
cdr3_nt: TGTGCCAGCAATGTCCCCCCCCACGAGCAGTACTTC

j_call: TRBJ2-7
cdr3_length: 14
clone_size: few
d_call: .
v_call: TRBV7-2
cdr3_aa: CASSSTGSSYEQYF
cdr3_nt: TGTGCCAGCAGCTCTACGGGGAGCTCCTACGAGCAGTACTTC

j_call: TRBJ2-7
cdr3_length: 17
clone_size: few
d_call: TRBD2
v_call: TRBV4-2
cdr3_aa: CASSQGISGRGSYEQYF
cdr3_nt: TGTGCCAGCAGCCAAGGCATTAGCGGGAGGGGGTCCTACGAGCAGTACTTC

j_call: TRBJ2-7
cdr3_length: 15
clone_size: .
d_call: TRBD1
v_call: TRBV7-2
cdr3_aa: CASSLQTGAVYEQYF
cdr3_nt: TGTGCCAGCAGCCTCCAGACAGGGGCTGTCTACGAGCAGTACTTC

j_call: TRBJ2-5
cdr3_length: 16
clone_size: many
d_call: TRBD2
v_call: TRBV7-2
cdr3_aa: CASSLALAGGAETQYF
cdr3_nt: TGTGCCAGCAGCTTAGCGCTAGCGGGGGGCGCGGAGACCCAGTACTTC

j_call: TRBJ2-1
cdr3_length: 16
clone_size: few
d_call: TRBD1
v_call: TRBV5-5
cdr3_aa: CASSAPGTGGRYEQFF
cdr3_nt: TGTGCCAGCAGCGCACCCGGGACAGGGGGCCGGTATGAGCAGTTCTTC

j_call: TRBJ1-1
cdr3_length: 15
clone_size: few
d_call: .
v_call: TRBV29-1
cdr3_aa: CSVRGRIKAPNEAFF
cdr3_nt: TGCAGCGTAAGGGGACGGATAAAGGCACCTAATGAAGCTTTCTTT

j_call: TRBJ2-3
cdr3_length: 14
clone_size: .
d_call: TRBD2
v_call: TRBV19
cdr3_aa: CASSTGLAGNTQYF
cdr3_nt: TGTGCCAGTAGTACCGGACTAGCTGGGAATACGCAGTATTTT

j_call: TRBJ2-5
cdr3_length: 14
clone_size: many
d_call: .
v_call: TRBV28
cdr3_aa: CASSLWSDRETQYF
cdr3_nt: TGTGCCAGCAGTTTATGGAGTGACAGGGAGACCCAGTACTTC

j_call: TRBJ1-4
cdr3_length: 13
clone_size: once
d_call: .
v_call: TRBV28
cdr3_aa: CASTPATNEKLFF
cdr3_nt: TGTGCCAGCACCCCAGCAACTAATGAAAAACTGTTTTTT

j_call: TRBJ2-7
cdr3_length: 21
clone_size: .
d_call: TRBD1
v_call: TRBV27
cdr3_aa: CASSFRPRDHRDRGAAYEQYF
cdr3_nt: TGTGCCAGCAGTTTTCGTCCCCGCGACCACCGGGACAGGGGGGCCGCCTACGAGCAGTACTTC

j_call: TRBJ1-2
cdr3_length: 14
clone_size: .
d_call: TRBD1
v_call: TRBV10-3
cdr3_aa: CAISVSGQDYGYTF
cdr3_nt: TGTGCCATCAGTGTTTCGGGACAGGACTATGGCTACACCTTC

j_call: TRBJ2-1
cdr3_length: 15
clone_size: .
d_call: .
v_call: TRBV5-4
cdr3_aa: CASSPVAVSYNEQFF
cdr3_nt: TGTGCCAGCAGCCCTGTAGCGGTCTCCTACAATGAGCAGTTCTTC

j_call: TRBJ2-3
cdr3_length: 17
clone_size: .
d_call: TRBD2
v_call: TRBV5-1
cdr3_aa: CASSPGLAVRGTDTQYF
cdr3_nt: TGCGCCAGCAGCCCGGGACTAGCGGTAAGGGGGACAGATACGCAGTATTTT

j_call: TRBJ1-1
cdr3_length: 15
clone_size: few
d_call: .
v_call: TRBV2
cdr3_aa: CASSEAMQVDGEAFF
cdr3_nt: TGTGCCAGCAGTGAAGCGATGCAGGTCGATGGTGAAGCTTTCTTT

j_call: TRBJ1-2
cdr3_length: 13
clone_size: few
d_call: .
v_call: TRBV24-1
cdr3_aa: CATNDFRADGYTF
cdr3_nt: TGTGCCACCAATGATTTCAGGGCAGATGGCTACACCTTC

j_call: TRBJ2-3
cdr3_length: 16
clone_size: .
d_call: TRBD2
v_call: TRBV4-1
cdr3_aa: CASSLTLAGGPDTQYF
cdr3_nt: TGCGCCAGCAGCCTAACGCTAGCGGGAGGTCCAGATACGCAGTATTTT

j_call: TRBJ2-7
cdr3_length: 12
clone_size: .
d_call: .
v_call: TRBV20-1
cdr3_aa: CSARGEDYEQYF
cdr3_nt: TGCAGTGCTAGGGGGGAGGACTACGAGCAGTACTTC

j_call: TRBJ2-1
cdr3_length: 14
clone_size: .
d_call: TRBD2
v_call: TRBV20-1
cdr3_aa: CSASPSGRYNEQFF
cdr3_nt: TGCAGTGCTAGTCCTAGCGGGAGGTACAATGAGCAGTTCTTC

j_call: TRBJ2-3
cdr3_length: 17
clone_size: .
d_call: TRBD2
v_call: TRBV19
cdr3_aa: CASSPGLAGASTDTQYF
cdr3_nt: TGTGCCAGTAGTCCCGGACTAGCGGGGGCAAGCACAGATACGCAGTATTTT

j_call: TRBJ2-3
cdr3_length: 16
clone_size: .
d_call: .
v_call: TRBV20-1
cdr3_aa: CSARDFGRTSTDTQYF
cdr3_nt: TGCAGTGCTAGAGATTTCGGGCGGACTAGCACAGATACGCAGTATTTT

j_call: TRBJ1-2
cdr3_length: 15
clone_size: .
d_call: .
v_call: TRBV19
cdr3_aa: CASRHGGRRDYGYTF
cdr3_nt: TGTGCCAGCCGGCATGGGGGGCGCAGGGACTATGGCTACACCTTC

j_call: TRBJ2-7
cdr3_length: 15
clone_size: many
d_call: TRBD1
v_call: TRBV3-1
cdr3_aa: CASSQGGTGAYEQYF
cdr3_nt: TGTGCCAGCAGCCAAGGAGGGACAGGTGCCTACGAGCAGTACTTC

j_call: TRBJ2-6
cdr3_length: 14
clone_size: many
d_call: .
v_call: TRBV11-2
cdr3_aa: CASTPRSGANVLTF
cdr3_nt: TGTGCCAGCACACCGCGTTCTGGGGCCAACGTCCTGACTTTC

j_call: TRBJ2-7
cdr3_length: 14
clone_size: many
d_call: TRBD1
v_call: TRBV2
cdr3_aa: CASSQRTGTYEQYF
cdr3_nt: TGTGCCAGCAGCCAACGGACAGGGACCTACGAGCAGTACTTC

j_call: TRBJ1-1
cdr3_length: 13
clone_size: many
d_call: .
v_call: TRBV3-1
cdr3_aa: CASSQIQGTEAFF
cdr3_nt: TGTGCCAGCAGCCAGATACAGGGTACTGAAGCTTTCTTT

j_call: TRBJ2-1
cdr3_length: 15
clone_size: .
d_call: TRBD2
v_call: TRBV20-1
cdr3_aa: CSAQPTSGRSGEQFF
cdr3_nt: TGCAGTGCTCAACCGACTAGCGGGAGATCCGGTGAGCAGTTCTTC

j_call: TRBJ2-2
cdr3_length: 16
clone_size: few
d_call: TRBD2
v_call: TRBV6-2/TRBV6-3
cdr3_aa: CASSTRTSGSTGELFF
cdr3_nt: TGTGCCAGCAGTACCCGGACTAGCGGGTCCACCGGGGAGCTGTTTTTT

j_call: TRBJ1-1
cdr3_length: 16
clone_size: .
d_call: .
v_call: TRBV27
cdr3_aa: CASSLSGGRGHPEAFF
cdr3_nt: TGTGCCAGCAGTTTATCGGGGGGCAGGGGACACCCTGAAGCTTTCTTT

j_call: TRBJ1-6
cdr3_length: 15
clone_size: .
d_call: .
v_call: TRBV13
cdr3_aa: CASSVSGELTSPLHF
cdr3_nt: TGTGCCAGCAGCGTATCCGGGGAATTGACCTCACCCCTCCACTTT

j_call: TRBJ1-6
cdr3_length: 15
clone_size: .
d_call: .
v_call: TRBV4-1
cdr3_aa: CASSQQGAYNSPLHF
cdr3_nt: TGCGCCAGCAGCCAACAGGGAGCCTATAATTCACCCCTCCACTTT

j_call: TRBJ1-5
cdr3_length: 15
clone_size: .
d_call: .
v_call: TRBV3-1
cdr3_aa: CASSQTPGGGQPQHF
cdr3_nt: TGTGCCAGCAGCCAAACCCCAGGAGGGGGTCAGCCCCAGCATTTT

j_call: TRBJ2-7
cdr3_length: 14
clone_size: .
d_call: .
v_call: TRBV12-3/TRBV12-4
cdr3_aa: CASSFGRALYEQYF
cdr3_nt: TGTGCCAGCAGTTTTGGGCGTGCCCTCTACGAGCAGTACTTC

j_call: TRBJ1-2
cdr3_length: 15
clone_size: .
d_call: .
v_call: TRBV9
cdr3_aa: CASSVDLSGYNGYTF
cdr3_nt: TGTGCCAGCAGCGTAGATCTATCGGGGTATAATGGCTACACCTTC

j_call: TRBJ2-1
cdr3_length: 13
clone_size: few
d_call: .
v_call: TRBV5-5
cdr3_aa: CASSSVMDNEQFF
cdr3_nt: TGTGCCAGCTCCAGTGTTATGGACAATGAGCAGTTCTTC

j_call: TRBJ2-7
cdr3_length: 15
clone_size: few
d_call: TRBD1
v_call: TRBV20-1
cdr3_aa: CSARLQGARVYEQYF
cdr3_nt: TGCAGTGCTAGACTACAGGGGGCGCGAGTCTACGAGCAGTACTTC

j_call: TRBJ1-6
cdr3_length: 14
clone_size: few
d_call: .
v_call: TRBV7-2
cdr3_aa: CASSRGGYNSPLHF
cdr3_nt: TGTGCCAGCAGCAGGGGGGGATATAATTCACCCCTCCACTTT

j_call: TRBJ2-5
cdr3_length: 16
clone_size: few
d_call: .
v_call: TRBV7-2
cdr3_aa: CASSSRGAGHPMVQYF
cdr3_nt: TGTGCCAGCAGCTCCCGAGGCGCCGGACACCCAATGGTCCAGTACTTC